The text below deals with one TCR beta chain. The sample is drawn from a study of T cells in tumors after PD-1 blockade. CDR1 and CDR2 from the germline V gene are LNHDA and SQIVND (reference sequence). The junction had 6 bases not matched to a gene; V was cut back by 3 bases and J by 8 bases. This CDR3 spans 14 amino acids. TCRdb's table, derived via immunoSEQ multiplex PCR, lists solely in-frame clones and lacks some. Seen here are over 30,000 clones, more than 70% observed once, and the top ten hold around 40%. The sequences come from PBMCs, collected before anti-PD-1 treatment. The V and J genes are TRBV19 and TRBJ1-5; TRBD1 matches at 8 bases. The sequence came from a human donor with basal cell carcinoma. CDR3 protein: CASSIGQGNKPQHF. The CDR3 DNA reads as TGTGCCAGTAGTATTGGACAGGGAAATAAGCCCCAGCATTTT.